The clone carrying this T cell receptor beta chain occurred a few times. Its antigen is still unknown. These data belong to a study of beta chain features in type 1 diabetes. For the study at large: When patients were set against healthy donors, age, gender and cell yields were similar. Points from the study as a whole: Shorter TCRB CDR3s, moderately but significantly so, marked every one of the four CD4+ subsets in Type 1 diabetes patients. Naive, central memory and regulatory TCRB repertoires appeared more similar among patients than healthy donors.

Isolated RNA was reverse transcribed in full, so expressed TCRB transcripts were sequenced. The table came from immunoSEQ multiplex PCR; TCRdb's copy has only in-frame clones and leaves some out. The table lists about 340,000 clones, about 14% of them singletons. The sequenced sample was naive CD4+ T cells from blood. This sequence originates from a woman under 30 with type 1 diabetes.

For the CDR3, the DNA is TGTGCCAGCAGCTTAGCTGGGACAGGGGCTACCAATCAGCCCCAGCATTTT. Translated: CASSLAGTGATNQPQHF. V is TRBV7-2 and J is TRBJ1-5; 10 positions agree with TRBD1. This CDR3 comprises 17 residues. Losses at the gene ends were 0 bases for V and 3 bases for J; bases not matched to a gene: 5. Germline values: CDR1 SGHTA, CDR2 FQGNSA.